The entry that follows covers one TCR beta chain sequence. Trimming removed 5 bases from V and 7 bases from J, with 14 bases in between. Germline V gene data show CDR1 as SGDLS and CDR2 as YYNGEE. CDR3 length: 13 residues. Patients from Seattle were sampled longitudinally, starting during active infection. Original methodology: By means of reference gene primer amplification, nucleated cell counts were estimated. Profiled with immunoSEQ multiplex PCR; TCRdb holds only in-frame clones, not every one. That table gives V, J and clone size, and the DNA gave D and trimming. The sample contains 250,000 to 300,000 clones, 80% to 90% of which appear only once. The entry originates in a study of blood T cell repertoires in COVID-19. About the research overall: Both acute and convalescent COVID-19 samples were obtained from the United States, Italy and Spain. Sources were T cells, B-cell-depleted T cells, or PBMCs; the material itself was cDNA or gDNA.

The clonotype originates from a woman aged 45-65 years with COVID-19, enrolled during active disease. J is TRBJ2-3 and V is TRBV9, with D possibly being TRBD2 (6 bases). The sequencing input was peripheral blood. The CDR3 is CASRPSASYTQYF. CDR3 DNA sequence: TGTGCCAGCAGGCCTAGCGCCTCATATACGCAGTATTTT.